The entry below gives a single T cell receptor beta chain sequence along with its context. This sample was included in a study of T-cell reconstitution after alpha-beta-depleted transplantation in children. For TCRbeta, the library was prepared with unique molecular identifiers. TCRdb fed the PCR reads into MiXCR, producing one record per CDR3 protein. The sample consists of 170,000 or so distinct CDR3 sequences, 6% to 7% of them appearing once. This sequence was found in a human donor who donated a stem cell graft to a child with Wiskott-Aldrich syndrome. The specimen was PBMCs from the stem cell graft donor, collected from the stem cell graft.

The CDR3 DNA sequence: TGTGCCAGCAGCTTAAGTGGGACAGGACACTACAATGAGCAGTTCTTC. This gives the protein CASSLSGTGHYNEQFF. The chain recombines TRBV7-9 with TRBJ2-1; 8 nucleotides align to TRBD1. With 2 bases clipped from V and 3 bases from J, the junction kept 6 bases outside the gene matches. This CDR3 contains 16 residues. CDR1 and CDR2 from the germline V gene are SEHNR and FQNEAQ (reference sequence).